Here is one T cell receptor (beta chain) with its context. Its antigen is unidentified. From germline, CDR1 is SGHTA and CDR2 FQGTGA. V was cut by 5 bases and J by 3 bases, with 16 bases left in between. This CDR3 comprises 16 residues. This record comes from a study of T cell responses to AZD1222 COVID-19 vaccine. General study results and limits: White British ancestry dominated among donors, who included more females, and clonal diversity was possibly underestimated.

Produced via immunoSEQ multiplex PCR; TCRdb's table is partial and in-frame only. The table lists 65,000 to 85,000 clones, more than 70% of them singletons. The sequenced sample was peripheral blood, obtained on day 0 of AZD1222 vaccination. This sequence was found in an adult in good health. The V gene is TRBV7-3, the J gene TRBJ2-2; the D is unclear. CDR3 residues: CASSPASVTHTGELFF. CDR3 nucleotides: TGTGCCAGCAGCCCCGCCAGCGTGACTCACACCGGGGAGCTGTTTTTT.